What follows are 22 T cell receptor beta chains derived from one specimen sequenced in a study of blood T cell repertoires in COVID-19. TCRdb's copy holds only in-frame clones and misses some; the assay was immunoSEQ multiplex PCR. The sample lists 300,000 to 500,000 clones, over 75% occurring once. The sequenced material came from PBMCs or T cells enriched from blood (not recorded which). These receptors were collected from a woman in her 40s with acute COVID-19.

CDR3 amino acids: CASSEGGRTEAFF. The CDR3 bases are TGTGCCAGCAGTGAAGGAGGGCGCACTGAAGCTTTCTTT. The rearrangement joins TRBV6-1 to TRBJ1-1; D ambiguous. The germline V gene encodes CDR1 MNHNS and CDR2 SASEGT. This CDR3 is 13 amino acids long. Trimming removed 1 base from V and 4 bases from J, with 7 bases in between.

The chain recombines TRBV7-6 with TRBJ2-1; 7 bases match TRBD1. Unmatched junction bases numbered 6, after V lost 3 bases and J lost 4 bases. The CDR3 extends over 15 amino acids. The germline V gene encodes CDR1 SGHVS and CDR2 FNYEAQ. The CDR3 spells CASSFPGGSYNEQFF. The CDR3 coding sequence is TGTGCCAGCAGCTTCCCAGGGGGTTCGTACAATGAGCAGTTCTTC.

The rearrangement joins TRBV7-8 to TRBJ2-3; D might be TRBD2 (6 bases). Germline V gene sequence: CDR1 SGHVS, CDR2 FQNEAQ. CDR3 length: 14 residues. Trimming stripped 3 bases from V and 2 bases from J, with 9 bases between. Here the CDR3 DNA reads TGTGCCAGCAGCTTTGGGACTTCCACAGATACGCAGTATTTT. It is translated as CASSFGTSTDTQYF.

V and J are TRBV19 and TRBJ2-2; D gene unclear. There are 14 residues in the CDR3. Germline V gives CDR1 LNHDA, CDR2 SQIVND (reference sequence). Trimming cost V 7 bases and J 0 bases, with 9 bases left between them. The CDR3 region is CASTEVSNTGELFF. The CDR3 nucleotides are TGTGCCAGTACCGAGGTCTCGAACACCGGGGAGCTGTTTTTT.

This chain links TRBV7-2 with TRBJ1-2; no definite D call. V lost 1 base to trimming and J lost 4 bases, with 7 bases between them. This CDR3 spans 13 amino acids. The germline CDR1 and CDR2 sequences are SGHTA and FQGNSA. CDR3 sequence reads: CASSLDGFYGYTF. The CDR3 DNA sequence: TGTGCCAGCAGCTTAGACGGGTTCTATGGCTACACCTTC.

This chain uses TRBV4-1 with TRBJ1-1, with D unclear. This CDR3 contains 15 residues. The germline V and J ends were trimmed by 4 bases and 0 bases, with 12 bases remaining between them. CDR1 MGHRA and CDR2 YSYEKL come from the germline V gene. The CDR3, as DNA: TGCGCCAGCAGCCCCTGGGCCTTAATGAACACTGAAGCTTTCTTT. Encoded protein: CASSPWALMNTEAFF.

This chain connects TRBV3-1 (or the pseudogene TRBV3-2) to TRBJ1-5, with 9 bases fitting TRBD1. The germline V gene has CDR1 LGHDT and CDR2 YNNKEL (reference sequence). CDR3 length: 16 amino acids. V was pared by 0 bases and J by 4 bases, with 4 bases of the junction left unmatched. Here the CDR3 DNA reads TGTGCCAGCAGCCAAGAGACAGGGGGAGGAAATCAGCCCCAGCATTTT. Translated: CASSQETGGGNQPQHF.

V is TRBV6-4 and J is TRBJ2-1; the D gene is possibly TRBD2 (7 bases). V was cut by 0 bases and J by 10 bases, with 13 bases left in between. CDR1 and CDR2 (germline): MRHNA, SNTAGT. The CDR3 spans 14 residues. The CDR3 sequence: CASSDSSRGGEQFF. CDR3 DNA sequence: TGTGCCAGCAGTGACTCTAGCAGGGGAGGGGAGCAGTTCTTC.

The genes are TRBV19 and TRBJ2-1, with D tentatively TRBD1 (6 bases). This CDR3 has 16 residues. In germline, CDR1 is LNHDA, CDR2 SQIVND (reference sequence). The V end was cut by 5 bases, the J end by 1 base, with 15 bases between. The CDR3 coding sequence is TGTGCCAGTAGTTTCTCCGGGACAACTTCCTACAATGAGCAGTTCTTC. It yields the protein CASSFSGTTSYNEQFF.

Of note for this clone: A much larger clone lies one base from this, so it may be a read error. The chain has TRBV7-2 and TRBJ1-1; 7 nucleotides agree with TRBD1. With 3 bases clipped from V and 4 bases from J, the junction kept 2 bases outside the gene matches. This CDR3 spans 13 amino acids. Germline lookup yields CDR1 SGHTA and CDR2 FQGNSA. CDR3 loop: CASSFHRGTEAFF. CDR3 coding DNA: TGTGCCAGCAGCTTTCACAGGGGCACTGAAGCTTTCTTT.

The chain joins TRBV19 to TRBJ1-4; 9 nucleotides line up with TRBD1. CDR3 length: 14 amino acids. Germline CDR1 reads LNHDA; CDR2 reads SQIVND (reference sequence). V lost 5 bases, J lost 7 bases, and 5 bases stayed unmatched. The CDR3: CASSSGQGPEKLFF. DNA of the CDR3: TGTGCCAGTAGTTCCGGACAGGGGCCTGAAAAACTGTTTTTT.

The V gene is TRBV3-1 (or the pseudogene TRBV3-2), the J gene TRBJ2-2; D might be TRBD1 (6 bases). The germline gives CDR1 LGHDT, CDR2 YNNKEL (reference sequence). The CDR3 extends over 13 amino acids. Trimming pared 4 bases from V and 9 bases from J, leaving 12 bases between. The CDR3 coding sequence is TGTGCCAGCAGCCCCACACAGGGATGGGAGCTGTTTTTT. It encodes CASSPTQGWELFF.

This chain's CDR3 is CATSRAGGITDTQYF. CDR3 bases: TGTGCCACCAGCAGAGCCGGCGGGATCACAGATACGCAGTATTTT. The chain recombines TRBV15 with TRBJ2-3, with D perhaps TRBD2 (6 bases). Germline CDR1 LNHNV, CDR2 YYDKDF (reference sequence). CDR3 length equals 15 residues. The V end lost 1 base, the J end lost 2 bases, and 10 bases lay between the germline ends.

The gene calls are TRBV15 and TRBJ2-7, with D maybe TRBD2 (6 bases). From germline, CDR1 is LNHNV and CDR2 YYDKDF (reference sequence). V was pared by 4 bases and J by 1 base, with 11 bases between. The CDR3 is made up of 14 amino acids. The CDR3 bases are TGTGCCACCAGCATCCAACGGGGGTCCTACGAGCAGTACTTC. Protein: CATSIQRGSYEQYF.

J is TRBJ2-6 and V is TRBV5-6; the match to TRBD1 covers 7 bases. Germline CDR1 reads SGHDT; CDR2 reads YYEEEE. This CDR3 is 18 amino acids long. V was pared by 3 bases and J by 0 bases, with 9 bases of the junction left unmatched. Written as DNA, the CDR3 is TGTGCCAGCAGCTATTACAGGGGCCAACGCTCTGGGGCCAACGTCCTGACTTTC. Protein: CASSYYRGQRSGANVLTF.

The rearrangement joins TRBV2 to TRBJ1-2, with TRBD1 as a possible D gene (6 bases). The CDR3 contains 13 residues. From germline, CDR1 is SNHLY and CDR2 FYNNEI. V lost 6 bases and J 5 bases, leaving 13 bases between the germline ends. CDR3 bases: TGTGCCAGCAGCCCCGGGACAAGATATGGCTACACCTTC. It codes for CASSPGTRYGYTF.

The CDR3 coding sequence is TGTGCCAGCAGTTACTCTACTAGCGGGGGTCGCACCGGGGAGCTGTTTTTT. Translated: CASSYSTSGGRTGELFF. The chain is built from TRBV6-2 or TRBV6-3 and TRBJ2-2, with 11 nucleotides matching TRBD2. Trimming cost V 0 bases and J 4 bases; bases outside gene matches: 4. The CDR3 sequence is 17 residues long. In germline, CDR1 is MNHEY, CDR2 SVGEGT.

This clone has just one count. V and J are TRBV5-4 and TRBJ1-2; 8 bases line up with TRBD1. Germline V gene sequence: CDR1 SGHNT, CDR2 YYREEE (reference sequence). Trimming cost V 3 bases and J 4 bases; bases outside gene matches: 5. The CDR3 extends over 14 amino acids. The DNA for the CDR3 is TGTGCCAGCAGCTCGACAGGGGAGTTCTATGGCTACACCTTC. Translating gives CASSSTGEFYGYTF.

The chain carries TRBV5-1 and TRBJ2-7; TRBD1 aligns across 7 bases. V trimming: 4 bases; J trimming: 3 bases; junction bases outside the gene matches: 4. The CDR3 sequence is 13 residues long. Germline V lookup: CDR1 SGHRS, CDR2 YFSETQ. The CDR3 loop reads CASSRTGLYEQYF. CDR3 nucleotide sequence: TGCGCCAGCAGCCGGACAGGCCTCTACGAGCAGTACTTC.

The chain is built from TRBV13 and TRBJ2-5; 7 bases are shared with TRBD1. The junction had 7 bases not matched to a gene; V was cut back by 8 bases and J by 1 base. In germline, CDR1 is PRHDT, CDR2 FYEKMQ (reference sequence). CDR3 length: 14 residues. For the CDR3, the DNA is TGTGCCAGCGGAAGGGCAGGGGGCCAAGAGACCCAGTACTTC. This sequence encodes CASGRAGGQETQYF.

The chain employs TRBV5-1 and TRBJ1-2; tentatively, D is TRBD1 (5 bases). Germline assignment: CDR1 SGHRS and CDR2 YFSETQ. The CDR3 runs to 14 residues. V was shortened by 5 bases and J by 4 bases, with 15 bases between the two germline ends. CDR3 sequence reads: CASSLLQGGYGYTF. The DNA of the CDR3 is TGCGCCAGCAGTTTACTGCAGGGAGGCTATGGCTACACCTTC.

The V call is TRBV12-5, the J call TRBJ1-5; 7 bases align to TRBD1. Trimming removed 6 bases from V and 6 bases from J; junction bases left unmatched: 5. The CDR3 loop spans 13 amino acids. Germline V CDR1 and CDR2: LGHNT, FRNRAP. The CDR3 region is CASGDNRGQPQHF. The CDR3 nucleotides are TGTGCTAGTGGAGATAACAGGGGTCAGCCCCAGCATTTT.